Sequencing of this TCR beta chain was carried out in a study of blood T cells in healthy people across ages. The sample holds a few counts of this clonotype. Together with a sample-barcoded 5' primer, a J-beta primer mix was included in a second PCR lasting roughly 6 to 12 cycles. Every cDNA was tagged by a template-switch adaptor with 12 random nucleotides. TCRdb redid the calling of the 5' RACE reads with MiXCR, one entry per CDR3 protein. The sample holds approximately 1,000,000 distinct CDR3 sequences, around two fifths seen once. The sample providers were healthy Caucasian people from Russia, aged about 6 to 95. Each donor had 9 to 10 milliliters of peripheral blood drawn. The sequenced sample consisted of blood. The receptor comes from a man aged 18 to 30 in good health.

This CDR3 reads CASSTGGSKTQYF. The CDR3 nucleotides read TGTGCCAGCAGCACAGGGGGCTCGAAGACCCAGTACTTC. This chain links TRBV27 with TRBJ2-7; 9 positions agree with TRBD1. The tail of the sequence fits TRBJ2-5 better, so the J call may be wrong. CDR1 is MNHEY, CDR2 SMNVEV, per germline (reference sequence). This CDR3 region has 13 residues.